The 8 T cell receptor beta chains given below trace back to one sample, sequenced in a study of shared clonotypes between healthy human individuals. Assay used: immunoSEQ multiplex PCR; TCRdb lists only in-frame clones, some missing. The table records 1.4 million or so clones, about 98.5% of them present only once. Sequenced: naive CD4+ T cells sorted from blood. Documented subset: CD45RA+ positively selected. These receptors came from a man aged 25-40 years in good health.

Here the CDR3 DNA reads TGTGCCAGTAGTCTCGTGGGGGACTGGAGCTACGAGCAGTACTTC. Its translation: CASSLVGDWSYEQYF. The chain uses TRBV19 and TRBJ2-7; D might be TRBD2 (6 bases). With 5 bases removed from V and 3 bases from J, the gap between germline ends came to 17 bases. The CDR3 spans 15 residues. Germline V lookup: CDR1 LNHDA, CDR2 SQIVND (reference sequence). Supplemented by reference TRBV19 and TRBJ2-7, the full variable domain reads DGGITQSPKYLFRKEGQNVTLSCEQNLNHDAMYWYRQDPGQGLRLIYYSQIVNDFQKGDIAEGYSVSREKKESFPLTVTSAQKNPTAFYLCASSLVGDWSYEQYFGPGTRLTVT.

The CDR3 sequence is CASSRGSNEKLFF. The CDR3 DNA is TGTGCCAGCAGTAGGGGGTCTAATGAAAAACTGTTTTTT. The chain couples TRBV27 to TRBJ1-4; a weak D match, TRBD1 (6 bases). V was shortened by 5 bases and J by 3 bases, with 7 bases between the two germline ends. Germline-derived CDR1 and CDR2 are MNHEY and SMNVEV (reference sequence). The CDR3 contains 13 residues.

The V gene is TRBV19, the J gene TRBJ2-7; the D call may be TRBD1 or TRBD2 (5 bases each). The germline V gene encodes CDR1 LNHDA and CDR2 SQIVND (reference sequence). The CDR3 covers 15 residues. The V and J ends lost 1 base and 2 bases respectively, with 12 bases between them. The CDR3 sequence: CASSIVRDGPYEQYF. The CDR3 DNA follows: TGTGCCAGTAGTATAGTCCGGGACGGTCCCTACGAGCAGTACTTC. Variable domain in full (rest from reference TRBV19 and TRBJ2-7): DGGITQSPKYLFRKEGQNVTLSCEQNLNHDAMYWYRQDPGQGLRLIYYSQIVNDFQKGDIAEGYSVSREKKESFPLTVTSAQKNPTAFYLCASSIVRDGPYEQYFGPGTRLTVT.

The chain uses TRBV29-1 and TRBJ2-7; D is possibly TRBD2 (6 bases). V dropped 6 bases and J dropped 5 bases, with 20 bases sitting between them. The CDR3 is 14 amino acids. Per germline, CDR1 SQVTM and CDR2 ANQGSEA. CDR3 sequence reads: CSVGLMGGQHEQYF. The CDR3 DNA sequence: TGCAGCGTCGGGCTTATGGGAGGACAACACGAGCAGTACTTC.

About this clone itself: The junction departs from germline at one end; a sequencing error may be responsible. The CDR3 bases are TGCGCCAGCAGCTTCTACGATGAGCAGTTCTTC. As protein: CASSFYDEQFF. This sequence joins TRBV5-1 and TRBJ2-1; no reliable D call. Germline CDR1 SGHRS, CDR2 YFSETQ. This CDR3 region has 11 residues.

The chain joins TRBV5-1 to TRBJ2-3; D tentatively fits TRBD1 or TRBD2 (5 bases each). The germline V gene encodes CDR1 SGHRS and CDR2 YFSETQ. The V end lost 4 bases, the J end lost 4 bases, and 10 bases lay between the germline ends. The CDR3 loop spans 13 amino acids. The CDR3 loop reads CASSARGADTQYF. The CDR3 DNA is TGCGCCAGCAGCGCGAGGGGAGCAGATACGCAGTATTTT.

As regards this clone: Other DNA sequences within the sample encode an identical CDR3. The chain uses TRBV7-6 and TRBJ2-3, with 12 bases identical to TRBD2. The CDR3 sequence is 15 residues long. V trimming: 5 bases; J trimming: 3 bases; junction bases outside the gene matches: 3. Per the germline V gene, CDR1 is SGHVS and CDR2 is FNYEAQ. The CDR3 coding sequence is TGTGCCAGCAGCCTCGGGACTAGCGGGACAGATACGCAGTATTTT. Its translation: CASSLGTSGTDTQYF. Looking up the rest from reference TRBV7-6 and TRBJ2-3 gives the full variable domain: GAGVSQSPRYKVTKRGQDVALRCDPISGHVSLYWYRQALGQGPEFLTYFNYEAQQDKSGLPNDRFSAERPEGSISTLTIQRTEQRDSAMYRCASSLGTSGTDTQYFGPGTRLTVL.

The J gene is TRBJ1-1, the V gene TRBV5-1, with D uncertain. Trimming removed 1 base at V and 0 bases at J, with 7 bases between. The CDR3 consists of 14 residues. Germline V gene data show CDR1 as SGHRS and CDR2 as YFSETQ. The DNA of the CDR3 is TGCGCCAGCAGCTTGAAACATCTGAACACTGAAGCTTTCTTT. The encoded protein is CASSLKHLNTEAFF.